This TCR beta chain is from a study of OX40 agonist ivuxolimab in advanced cancers. On the study more broadly: Ivuxolimab doses were 0.01, 0.1, 0.3, 1.5, 3 or 10 mg/kg every 2 weeks. At roughly 83% male, the cohort had a mean age of 60 years, ranging from roughly 20 to 80. General study results and limits: Normalized T-cell clonal expansion was also low in a subset of nonresponders. Those patients achieving a partial response at 0.1-3.0 mg/kg showed among the lowest clonal expansion.

Remarks on this clone: Its target is unknown.

CDR3 size: 16 residues. V was shortened by 5 bases and J by 9 bases, with 23 bases between the two germline ends. Germline CDR1 is SGHVS and CDR2 is FQNEAQ. The protocol was immunoSEQ multiplex PCR, while the TCRdb copy is restricted to in-frame clones and leaves out a portion. The data hold about 50,000 clones, with nearly 80% observed a single time. The specimen was CD4+ or CD8+ T cells sorted from blood, collected in a trial of the OX40 agonist ivuxolimab. The receptor's source is an adult with an advanced solid tumor such as melanoma, head and neck, liver or kidney cancer. The chain carries TRBV7-8 and TRBJ1-5, with a possible D match to TRBD1 (5 bases). CDR3 loop: CASSPLRDAGKGPQHF. As DNA, the CDR3 is TGTGCCAGCAGCCCACTCCGGGACGCAGGCAAGGGGCCCCAGCATTTT.